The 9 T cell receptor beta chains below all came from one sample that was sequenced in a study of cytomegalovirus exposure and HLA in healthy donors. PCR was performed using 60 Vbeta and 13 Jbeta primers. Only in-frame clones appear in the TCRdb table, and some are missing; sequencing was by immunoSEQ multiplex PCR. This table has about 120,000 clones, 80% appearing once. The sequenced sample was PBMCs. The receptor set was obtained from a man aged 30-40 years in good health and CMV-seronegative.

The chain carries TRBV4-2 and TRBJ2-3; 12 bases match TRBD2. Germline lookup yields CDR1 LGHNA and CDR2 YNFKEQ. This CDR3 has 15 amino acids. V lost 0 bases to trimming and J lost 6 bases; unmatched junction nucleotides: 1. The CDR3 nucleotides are TGTGCCAGCAGCCAAGAGCTAGCGGGGGGGGATACGCAGTATTTT. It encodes CASSQELAGGDTQYF.

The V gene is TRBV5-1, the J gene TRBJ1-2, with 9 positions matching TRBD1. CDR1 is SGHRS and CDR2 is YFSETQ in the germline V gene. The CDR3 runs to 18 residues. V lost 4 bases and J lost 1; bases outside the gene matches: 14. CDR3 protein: CASSTGPGQGRSNYGYTF. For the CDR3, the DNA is TGCGCCAGCAGCACTGGGCCGGGACAGGGAAGAAGTAACTATGGCTACACCTTC.

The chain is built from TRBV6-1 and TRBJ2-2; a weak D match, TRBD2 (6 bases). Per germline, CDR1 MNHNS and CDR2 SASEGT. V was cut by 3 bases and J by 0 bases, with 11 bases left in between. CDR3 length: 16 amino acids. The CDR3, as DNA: TGTGCCAGCAGTGAGAGTGGAGGGGCGAACACCGGGGAGCTGTTTTTT. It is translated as CASSESGGANTGELFF.

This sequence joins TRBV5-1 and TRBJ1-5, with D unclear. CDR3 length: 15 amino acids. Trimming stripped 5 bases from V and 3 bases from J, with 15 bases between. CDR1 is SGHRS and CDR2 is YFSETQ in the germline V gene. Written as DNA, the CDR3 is TGCGCCAGCAGACCCGACGGGAGCTCCAATCAGCCCCAGCATTTT. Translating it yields CASRPDGSSNQPQHF.

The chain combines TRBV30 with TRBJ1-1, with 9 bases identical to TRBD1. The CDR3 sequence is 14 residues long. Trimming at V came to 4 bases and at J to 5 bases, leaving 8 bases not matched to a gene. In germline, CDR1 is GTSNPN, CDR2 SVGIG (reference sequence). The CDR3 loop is CAWTKGQGSTEAFF. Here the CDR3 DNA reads TGTGCCTGGACCAAGGGACAGGGAAGTACTGAAGCTTTCTTT.

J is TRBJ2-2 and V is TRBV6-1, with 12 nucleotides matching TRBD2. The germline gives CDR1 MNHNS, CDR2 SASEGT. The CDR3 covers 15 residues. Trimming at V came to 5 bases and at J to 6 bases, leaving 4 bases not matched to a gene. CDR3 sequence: CASSLRLAGAGELFF. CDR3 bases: TGTGCCAGCAGTCTGAGACTAGCGGGGGCCGGGGAGCTGTTTTTT.

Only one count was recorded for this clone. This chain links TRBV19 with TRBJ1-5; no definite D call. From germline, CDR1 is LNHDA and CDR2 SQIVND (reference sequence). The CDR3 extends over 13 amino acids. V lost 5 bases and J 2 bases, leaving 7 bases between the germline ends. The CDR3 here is CASSFSRNQPQHF. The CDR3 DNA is TGTGCCAGTAGTTTCAGTCGCAATCAGCCCCAGCATTTT.

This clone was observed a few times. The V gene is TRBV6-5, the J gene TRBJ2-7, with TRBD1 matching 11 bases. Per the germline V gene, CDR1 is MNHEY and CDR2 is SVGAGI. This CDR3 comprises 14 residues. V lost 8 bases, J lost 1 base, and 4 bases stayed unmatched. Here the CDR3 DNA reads TGTGCCAGCTGGGGGACAGGGGGGTCCTACGAGCAGTACTTC. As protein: CASWGTGGSYEQYF.

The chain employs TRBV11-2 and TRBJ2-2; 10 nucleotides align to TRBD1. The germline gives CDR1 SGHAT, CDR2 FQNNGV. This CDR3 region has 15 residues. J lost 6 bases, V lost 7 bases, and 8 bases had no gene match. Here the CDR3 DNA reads TGTGCCAGCATCATACGGGACAGGGGAGCCGGGGAGCTGTTTTTT. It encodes CASIIRDRGAGELFF.